Listed below are T cell receptor beta chains from one sample, sequenced in a study of blood T cell repertoires in COVID-19. The table came from immunoSEQ multiplex PCR; TCRdb's copy has only in-frame clones and leaves some out. The table records approximately 220,000 clones, about 86% of them present only once. Input material: PBMCs or T cells enriched from blood (not recorded which). These TCRs come from a woman aged 40 to 55 with acute COVID-19. Both conserved end residues are part of each CDR3. D genes are given only for firm matches. Not every row has a clone size; where given, it reads once, few, many or a size class.

cdr3_length	d_call	clone_size	j_call	v_call	cdr3_aa	cdr3_nt
15	TRBD2	once	TRBJ2-3	TRBV11-2	CASRARAGVVDTQYF	TGTGCCAGCAGAGCCCGAGCGGGAGTCGTAGATACGCAGTATTTT
16	NA	NA	TRBJ2-3	TRBV28	CASSLGAGLATDTQYF	TGTGCCAGCAGTTTAGGTGCAGGTCTAGCGACAGATACGCAGTATTTT
15	TRBD1	NA	TRBJ2-7	TRBV6-5	CASKPGTASSYEQYF	TGTGCCAGCAAACCAGGGACAGCAAGCTCCTACGAGCAGTACTTC
14	NA	NA	TRBJ1-2	TRBV19	CASSIPGGVGGYTF	TGTGCCAGTAGTATCCCTGGGGGCGTCGGTGGCTACACCTTC
13	NA	NA	TRBJ1-1	TRBV10-3	CAISDPMNTEAFF	TGTGCCATCAGTGACCCAATGAACACTGAAGCTTTCTTT
19	TRBD2	NA	TRBJ2-2	TRBV5-1	CASSFVVASGGRNTGELFF	TGCGCCAGCAGCTTTGTGGTCGCTAGCGGGGGTCGGAACACCGGGGAGCTGTTTTTT
11	NA	few	TRBJ1-1	TRBV20-1	CSATRQSGAFF	TGCAGTGCTACCCGACAGTCGGGAGCTTTCTTT
17	TRBD2	NA	TRBJ2-1	TRBV5-1	CASSRGLAGGLSNEQFF	TGCGCCAGCAGCCGGGGACTAGCGGGAGGCCTCAGCAATGAGCAGTTCTTC
16	TRBD1	NA	TRBJ2-2	TRBV7-2	CASSSDRDARTGELFF	TGTGCCAGCAGCTCCGACAGGGACGCTAGGACCGGGGAGCTGTTTTTT
14	TRBD1	many	TRBJ2-5	TRBV7-3	CASSPGGAMETQYF	TGTGCCAGCAGCCCAGGGGGAGCCATGGAGACCCAGTACTTC
14	TRBD1	NA	TRBJ2-7	TRBV5-1	CASSHGGTGYEQYF	TGCGCCAGCAGCCATGGGGGGACAGGCTACGAGCAGTACTTC
13	NA	few	TRBJ2-2	TRBV5-5	CASSLLSGGELFF	TGTGCCAGCAGCTTACTATCTGGCGGGGAGCTGTTTTTT
14	TRBD1	NA	TRBJ1-2	TRBV15	CATSPGDSLYGYTF	TGTGCCACCAGCCCTGGGGACAGCCTCTATGGCTACACCTTC
15	NA	NA	TRBJ2-7	TRBV27	CASSLVGVNSYEQYF	TGTGCCAGCAGTTTAGTCGGGGTTAACTCCTACGAGCAGTACTTC
15	NA	NA	TRBJ2-7	TRBV27	CASSYRPGPPYEQYF	TGTGCCAGCAGTTACCGTCCAGGGCCGCCCTACGAGCAGTACTTC
13	NA	NA	TRBJ1-1	TRBV3-1/TRBV3-2	CASSLGGAVEAFF	TGTGCCAGCAGCTTAGGAGGGGCAGTGGAAGCTTTCTTT
11	TRBD1	many	TRBJ2-7	TRBV2	CASSDWDRAYF	TGTGCCAGCAGTGATTGGGACAGGGCGTACTTC
12	NA	NA	TRBJ2-3	TRBV28	CASSYSSDTQYF	TGTGCCAGCAGTTACTCATCAGATACGCAGTATTTT
16	TRBD1	NA	TRBJ2-7	TRBV11-2	CASSESGTGVSYEQYF	TGTGCCAGCAGCGAATCCGGGACAGGGGTCTCCTACGAGCAGTACTTC
12	NA	NA	TRBJ2-1	TRBV18	CASSLQSNEQFF	TGTGCCAGCTCACTACAAAGCAATGAGCAGTTCTTC
18	TRBD1	NA	TRBJ1-6	TRBV15	CATSSYKGQGIYNSPLHF	TGTGCCACCAGCAGCTACAAAGGACAGGGCATCTATAATTCACCCCTCCACTTT
13	NA	NA	TRBJ2-7	TRBV29-1	CSVAQGSSYEQYF	TGCAGCGTTGCCCAGGGGAGCTCCTACGAGCAGTACTTC
15	NA	NA	TRBJ2-2	TRBV19	CASRRDWANTGELFF	TGTGCCAGTAGAAGGGACTGGGCGAACACCGGGGAGCTGTTTTTT
15	NA	NA	TRBJ1-1	TRBV4-1	CASSQAGVKNTEAFF	TGCGCCAGCAGCCAGGCAGGGGTCAAGAACACTGAAGCTTTCTTT
13	NA	NA	TRBJ2-7	TRBV11-2	CASSLGQSYEQYF	TGTGCCAGCAGCTTAGGACAGTCCTACGAGCAGTACTTC
16	NA	NA	TRBJ2-7	TRBV14	CASSHGRADFFGEQYF	TGTGCCAGCAGCCACGGAAGGGCGGACTTTTTTGGGGAGCAGTACTTC
14	NA	NA	TRBJ1-2	TRBV7-2	CASRLTGDNYGYTF	TGTGCCAGCAGACTCACAGGTGACAACTATGGCTACACCTTC
16	NA	NA	TRBJ1-3	TRBV5-1	CASSPLYVRAGNTIYF	TGCGCCAGCAGCCCCCTCTACGTGAGGGCTGGAAACACCATATATTTT
14	TRBD1	NA	TRBJ2-1	TRBV5-1	CASSGQETYNEQFF	TGCGCCAGCAGTGGACAGGAGACCTACAATGAGCAGTTCTTC
19	TRBD1	NA	TRBJ1-4	TRBV24-1	CATSDQNRGPLATNEKLFF	TGTGCCACCAGTGACCAGAACAGGGGGCCCCTTGCAACTAATGAAAAACTGTTTTTT
15	NA	NA	TRBJ2-2	TRBV18	CASSPRDSGDGELFF	TGTGCCAGCTCACCGCGGGACTCGGGGGACGGGGAGCTGTTTTTT
13	NA	once	TRBJ2-7	TRBV3-1/TRBV3-2	CASSQSYAWEQYF	TGTGCCAGCAGCCAGTCCTACGCCTGGGAGCAGTACTTC
21	TRBD1	NA	TRBJ1-5	TRBV6-2/TRBV6-3	CASSYLSAWGQETTGNQPQHF	TGTGCCAGCAGTTACCTATCAGCCTGGGGACAGGAGACAACAGGCAATCAGCCCCAGCATTTT
12	NA	NA	TRBJ2-3	TRBV5-1	CASSLAGDTQYF	TGCGCCAGCAGCTTGGCAGGAGATACGCAGTATTTT
13	TRBD2	NA	TRBJ2-7	TRBV11-1	CASSPTSGTEQYF	TGTGCCAGCAGCCCGACTAGCGGGACAGAGCAGTACTTC
16	TRBD2	NA	TRBJ2-3	TRBV27	CASSRRTSGSTDTQYF	TGTGCCAGCAGCCGAAGGACTAGCGGGAGCACAGATACGCAGTATTTT
14	NA	NA	TRBJ1-4	TRBV25-1	CASTGKRPGEKLFF	TGTGCCAGCACCGGTAAAAGGCCAGGTGAAAAACTGTTTTTT
15	NA	NA	TRBJ2-3	TRBV19	CASSPDPLRLDTQYF	TGTGCCAGTAGTCCCGATCCTCTTAGACTGGATACGCAGTATTTT
15	NA	NA	TRBJ1-5	TRBV11-2	CASSFLAGGNQPQHF	TGTGCCAGCAGCTTCCTTGCGGGCGGGAATCAGCCCCAGCATTTT
15	NA	NA	TRBJ2-7	TRBV4-1	CASSQGEAIGYEQYF	TGCGCCAGCAGCCAAGGGGAGGCCATAGGATACGAGCAGTACTTC
13	TRBD1	NA	TRBJ1-6	TRBV5-1	CASHDRDNSPLHF	TGCGCCAGCCATGACAGGGACAATTCACCCCTCCACTTT
15	NA	NA	TRBJ1-1	TRBV15	CATSSWITMNTEAFF	TGTGCCACCAGCAGTTGGATCACTATGAACACTGAAGCTTTCTTT
16	NA	NA	TRBJ2-3	TRBV9	CASSAHRTSSTDTQYF	TGTGCCAGCAGCGCCCACAGGACCTCTAGCACAGATACGCAGTATTTT
13	NA	NA	TRBJ2-7	TRBV5-4	CASSLAGSYEQYF	TGTGCCAGCAGCTTGGCAGGATCCTACGAGCAGTACTTC
15	TRBD1	NA	TRBJ2-3	TRBV28	CASSTQGAWVDTQYF	TGTGCCAGCAGTACCCAGGGGGCATGGGTCGATACGCAGTATTTT
18	TRBD2	few	TRBJ2-7	TRBV15	CATGYEREGHIPSYEQYF	TGTGCCACCGGCTATGAGCGGGAGGGACACATTCCCTCCTACGAGCAGTACTTC
15	NA	NA	TRBJ1-5	TRBV4-1	CASSQDTGRRQPQHF	TGCGCCAGCAGCCAAGATACAGGGCGTCGGCAGCCCCAGCATTTT
14	TRBD1	once	TRBJ2-2	TRBV20-1	CSASWTGNTGELFF	TGCAGTGCTAGTTGGACAGGGAACACCGGGGAGCTGTTTTTT
15	TRBD1	NA	TRBJ2-3	TRBV24-1	CATSDDRDRENTQYF	TGTGCCACCAGTGACGACCGGGACAGGGAGAATACGCAGTATTTT
13	NA	few	TRBJ1-2	TRBV19	CASSPGVSYGYTF	TGTGCCAGTAGCCCCGGAGTTTCCTATGGCTACACCTTC
16	NA	NA	TRBJ1-6	TRBV5-1	CASSLPGGANNSPLHF	TGCGCCAGCAGCCTCCCGGGGGGAGCCAATAATTCACCCCTCCACTTT
16	TRBD2	few	TRBJ2-1	TRBV9	CASSVKGLLSYNEQFF	TGTGCCAGCAGCGTAAAGGGACTACTCTCCTACAATGAGCAGTTCTTC
14	NA	NA	TRBJ1-5	TRBV6-5	CASTRGAQDQPQHF	TGTGCCTCCACACGGGGGGCGCAGGATCAGCCCCAGCATTTT
17	NA	NA	TRBJ1-5	TRBV28	CASSLIGAMTDNQPQHF	TGTGCCAGCAGTTTAATAGGGGCTATGACAGACAATCAGCCCCAGCATTTT
19	TRBD2	NA	TRBJ2-1	TRBV7-8	CASSLAGWGGGGKYNEQFF	TGTGCCAGCAGCTTAGCGGGATGGGGCGGCGGGGGAAAGTACAATGAGCAGTTCTTC
15	TRBD2	NA	TRBJ2-3	TRBV3-1/TRBV3-2	CASSPRTSGRDTQYF	TGTGCCAGCAGCCCCCGGACTAGCGGGAGGGATACGCAGTATTTT
12	NA	NA	TRBJ2-7	TRBV10-2	CASRGGTYEQYF	TGCGCCAGCAGAGGCGGCACCTACGAGCAGTACTTC
16	TRBD2	NA	TRBJ2-5	TRBV7-6	CASSLGLAGVQETQYF	TGTGCCAGCAGCCTCGGACTAGCGGGGGTCCAAGAGACCCAGTACTTC
16	NA	NA	TRBJ1-4	TRBV27	CASSLGQGATNEKLFF	TGTGCCAGCAGTTTAGGCCAGGGCGCAACTAATGAAAAACTGTTTTTT
16	TRBD1	NA	TRBJ1-6	TRBV18	CASSPTTGSMTSPLHF	TGTGCCAGCTCACCGACGACAGGGAGCATGACGTCACCCCTCCACTTT